The T cell receptor beta chain described here comes from a study of T-cell memory formation after mild COVID-19. Study context: There were largely donor-specific TCR clusters.

The CDR3 is 11 residues long. Germline V lookup: CDR1 SGHTA, CDR2 FQGNSA. V dropped 8 bases and J dropped 5 bases, with 9 bases sitting between them. TCRdb independently ran MiXCR on the 5' RACE reads; one entry per CDR3 protein. The repertoire holds under 300,000 distinct CDR3 sequences, around a tenth seen once, with more than 20% in the top ten. This clonotype was seen many times. Its matching antigen is unknown. Study-level points and caveats: CD4/CD8 balance characterized clones contracting day 15 to 85, and CD4+ skew characterized later expanders. CD4+ contracting clones were found mainly in CM and EM, and CD8+ ones in EMRA. Whether day 37 second-wave clones are SARS-CoV-2-specific was not confirmed.

The chain links TRBV7-2 to TRBJ2-5; weak D call: TRBD1 (6 bases). Sequenced: PBMCs or a T cell subset sorted from them (not recorded which). This clonotype originated in a young man who had mild COVID-19 (a few samples of this study predate the infection). Cell type and time point are not known. CDR3 residues: CASLRGETQYF. In DNA, the CDR3 is TGTGCCAGCCTGAGGGGGGAGACCCAGTACTTC.